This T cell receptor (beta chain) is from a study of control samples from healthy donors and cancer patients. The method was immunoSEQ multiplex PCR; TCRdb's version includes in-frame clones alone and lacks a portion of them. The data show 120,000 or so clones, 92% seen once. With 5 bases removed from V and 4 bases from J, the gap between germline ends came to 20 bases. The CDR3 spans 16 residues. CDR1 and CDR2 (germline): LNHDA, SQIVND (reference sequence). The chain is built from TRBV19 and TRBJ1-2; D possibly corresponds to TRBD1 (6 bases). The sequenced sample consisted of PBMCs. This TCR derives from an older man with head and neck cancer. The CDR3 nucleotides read TGTGCCAGTAGTGCACCGGGACATCGTATACTCTATGGCTACACCTTC. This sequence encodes CASSAPGHRILYGYTF.